The present entry profiles one T cell receptor beta chain with its context. The entry originates in a study of shared clonotypes between healthy human individuals. The CDR3 extends over 13 amino acids. The ends were cut back, 0 bases at V and 8 bases at J, with 10 bases in the middle. Germline V lookup: CDR1 LNHNV, CDR2 YYDKDF (reference sequence). Only in-frame clones appear in the TCRdb table, and some are missing; sequencing was by immunoSEQ multiplex PCR. The table has 1,500,000 or so clones, 98% seen once; the top ten hold roughly 0.36%. The sequence came from a man younger than 45 in good health. Sequencing input: naive CD4+ T cells sorted from blood. Subset here: CD45RA+ positively selected. The chain links TRBV15 to TRBJ1-2, with D maybe TRBD1 (5 bases). CDR3 amino acids: CATSREGAGGYTF. The CDR3 DNA sequence: TGTGCCACCAGCAGAGAAGGGGCGGGCGGCTACACCTTC.